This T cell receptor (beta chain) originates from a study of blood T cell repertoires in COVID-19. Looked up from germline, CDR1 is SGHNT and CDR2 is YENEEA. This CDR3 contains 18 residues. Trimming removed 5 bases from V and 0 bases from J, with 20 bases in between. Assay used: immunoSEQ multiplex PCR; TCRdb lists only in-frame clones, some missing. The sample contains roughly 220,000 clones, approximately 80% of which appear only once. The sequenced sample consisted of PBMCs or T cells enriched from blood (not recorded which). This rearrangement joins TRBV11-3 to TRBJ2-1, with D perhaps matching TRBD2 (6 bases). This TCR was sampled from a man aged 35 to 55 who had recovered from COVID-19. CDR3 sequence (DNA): TGTGCCAGCAGCCGGGAGTACTACGGACAAAGCTCCTACAATGAGCAGTTCTTC. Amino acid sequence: CASSREYYGQSSYNEQFF. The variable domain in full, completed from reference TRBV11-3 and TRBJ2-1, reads EAGVVQSPRYKIIEKKQPVAFWCNPISGHNTLYWYLQNLGQGPELLIRYENEEAVDDSQLPKDRFSAERLKGVDSTLKIQPAELGDSAVYLCASSREYYGQSSYNEQFFGPGTRLTVL.